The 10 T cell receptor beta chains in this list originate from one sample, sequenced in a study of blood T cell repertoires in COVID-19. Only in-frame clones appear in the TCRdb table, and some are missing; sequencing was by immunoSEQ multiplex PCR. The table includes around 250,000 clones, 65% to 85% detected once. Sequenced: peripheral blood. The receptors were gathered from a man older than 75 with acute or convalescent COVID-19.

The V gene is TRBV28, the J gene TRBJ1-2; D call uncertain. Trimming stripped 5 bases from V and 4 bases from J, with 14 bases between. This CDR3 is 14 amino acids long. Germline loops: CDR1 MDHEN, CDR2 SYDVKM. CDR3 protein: CASSPGRGGYGYTF. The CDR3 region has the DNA TGTGCCAGCAGTCCCGGCCGGGGTGGCTATGGCTACACCTTC.

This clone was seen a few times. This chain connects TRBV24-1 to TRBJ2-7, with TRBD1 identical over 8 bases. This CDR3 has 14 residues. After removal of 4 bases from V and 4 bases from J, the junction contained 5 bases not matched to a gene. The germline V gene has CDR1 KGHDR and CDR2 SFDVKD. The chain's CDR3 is CATSEDRDAYEQYF. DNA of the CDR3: TGTGCCACCAGTGAGGACAGGGACGCATACGAGCAGTACTTC.

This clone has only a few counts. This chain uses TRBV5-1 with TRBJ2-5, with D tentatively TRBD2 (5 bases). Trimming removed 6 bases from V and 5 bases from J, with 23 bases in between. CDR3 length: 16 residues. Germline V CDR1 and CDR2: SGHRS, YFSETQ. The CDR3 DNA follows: TGCGCCAGCATAAAATCCCCCGGGGTACCCAGGGAGACCCAGTACTTC. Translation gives CASIKSPGVPRETQYF.

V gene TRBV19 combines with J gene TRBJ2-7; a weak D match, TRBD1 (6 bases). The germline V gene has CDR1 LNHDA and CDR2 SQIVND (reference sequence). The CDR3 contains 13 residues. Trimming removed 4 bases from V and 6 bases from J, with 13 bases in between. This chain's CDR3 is CASSTLDRREQYF. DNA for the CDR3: TGTGCCAGTAGTACCCTGGACAGACGCGAGCAGTACTTC.

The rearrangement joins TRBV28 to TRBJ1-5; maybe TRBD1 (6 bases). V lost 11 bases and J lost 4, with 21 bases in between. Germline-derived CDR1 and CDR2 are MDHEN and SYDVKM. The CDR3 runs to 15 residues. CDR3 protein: CASGGTGTMNQPQHF. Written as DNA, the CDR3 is TGTGCCTCTGGGGGTACAGGGACAATGAATCAGCCCCAGCATTTT.

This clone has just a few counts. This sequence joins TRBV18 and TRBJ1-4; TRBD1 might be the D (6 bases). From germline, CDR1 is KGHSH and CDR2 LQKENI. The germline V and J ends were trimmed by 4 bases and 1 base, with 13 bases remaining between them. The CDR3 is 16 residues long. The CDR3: CASSREQGGTNEKLFF. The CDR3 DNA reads TGTGCCAGCTCACGAGAACAGGGTGGAACTAATGAAAAACTGTTTTTT.

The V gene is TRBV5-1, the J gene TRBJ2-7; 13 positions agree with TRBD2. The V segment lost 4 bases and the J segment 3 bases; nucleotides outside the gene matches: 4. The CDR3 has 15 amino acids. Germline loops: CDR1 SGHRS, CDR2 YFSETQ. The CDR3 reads CASSRGTSGDYEQYF. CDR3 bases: TGCGCCAGCAGCCGAGGGACTAGCGGGGACTACGAGCAGTACTTC.

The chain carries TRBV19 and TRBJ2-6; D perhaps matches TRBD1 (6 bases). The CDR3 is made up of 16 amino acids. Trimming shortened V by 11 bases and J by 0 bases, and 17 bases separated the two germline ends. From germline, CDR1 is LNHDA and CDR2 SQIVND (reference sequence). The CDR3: CASSVGQNSGANVLTF. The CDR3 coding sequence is TGTGCCTCCTCTGTGGGACAAAACTCTGGGGCCAACGTCCTGACTTTC.

The CDR3 loop reads CASSFLQGSSKQYF. CDR3 coding DNA: TGTGCCAGCAGTTTTCTCCAGGGTAGCAGCAAGCAGTACTTC. The chain has TRBV27 and TRBJ2-7, with a weak D call TRBD1 (5 bases). Trimming removed 3 bases at V and 8 bases at J, with 17 bases between. CDR1 and CDR2 (germline): MNHEY, SMNVEV (reference sequence). There are 14 residues in the CDR3.

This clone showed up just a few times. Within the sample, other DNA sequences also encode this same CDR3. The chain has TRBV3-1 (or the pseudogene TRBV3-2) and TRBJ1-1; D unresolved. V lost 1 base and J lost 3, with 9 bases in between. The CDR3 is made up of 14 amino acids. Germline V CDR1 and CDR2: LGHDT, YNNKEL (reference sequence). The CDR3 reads CASSQGAGYTEAFF. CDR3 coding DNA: TGTGCCAGCAGCCAAGGGGCGGGCTACACTGAAGCTTTCTTT.